This TCR beta chain emerged from a study of blood T cell repertoires in COVID-19. At the level of the study: Both acute and convalescent COVID-19 samples were obtained from the United States, Italy and Spain.

This clone showed up just a few times. The germline CDR1 and CDR2 sequences are LNHNV and YYDKDF (reference sequence). This CDR3 is built from 13 residues. Trimming cost V 5 bases and J 15 bases, with 20 bases left between them. In the source study's methods: Estimated nucleated cell counts came from reference gene primer amplification. Sequencing was performed with immunoSEQ multiplex PCR; in TCRdb, only in-frame clones are kept and a portion is missing. The V and J calls and clone size come from that table; D and trimming were worked out from the DNA. The repertoire holds some 64,000 clones, with more than 60% as singletons.

The source of this sequence is a man aged 60 to 75 with acute or convalescent COVID-19. The sample was peripheral blood. The chain uses TRBV15 and TRBJ2-1; D gene ambiguous. CDR3: CATSLEIATRRFF. In DNA form, the CDR3 reads TGTGCCACCAGCTTAGAGATCGCGACTCGACGGTTCTTC.